The clone carrying this TCR beta chain occurred a few times. The antigen is undetermined. This CDR3 spans 14 amino acids. The germline V gene encodes CDR1 SEHNR and CDR2 FQNEAQ (reference sequence). The J segment lost 5 bases and the V segment lost 4 bases, leaving 5 bases of the junction unmatched. This entry comes from a study of beta chain features in type 1 diabetes. Study-level results: Still unanswered here is whether HLA type influences TCRB rearrangement. Possibly, sequencing cDNA over-represented cells that had high TCR expression levels. PCR might favor shorter templates, but any such skew would affect patients and controls equally.

The sequenced template was cDNA made from the entire isolated RNA. The protocol was immunoSEQ multiplex PCR, while the TCRdb copy is restricted to in-frame clones and leaves out a portion. The profile shows around 190,000 clones, 13% of them singletons. The collection from each donor was one heparinised blood draw averaging around 0.11 L. This sequence originates from a woman between 18 and 29 years old in good health. The chain uses TRBV7-9 and TRBJ2-5, with 9 bases fitting TRBD1. The sequencing input was central memory CD4+ T cells from blood. The CDR3 sequence: CASSWGQGGETQYF. CDR3 in DNA: TGTGCCAGCAGCTGGGGACAGGGCGGGGAGACCCAGTACTTC.